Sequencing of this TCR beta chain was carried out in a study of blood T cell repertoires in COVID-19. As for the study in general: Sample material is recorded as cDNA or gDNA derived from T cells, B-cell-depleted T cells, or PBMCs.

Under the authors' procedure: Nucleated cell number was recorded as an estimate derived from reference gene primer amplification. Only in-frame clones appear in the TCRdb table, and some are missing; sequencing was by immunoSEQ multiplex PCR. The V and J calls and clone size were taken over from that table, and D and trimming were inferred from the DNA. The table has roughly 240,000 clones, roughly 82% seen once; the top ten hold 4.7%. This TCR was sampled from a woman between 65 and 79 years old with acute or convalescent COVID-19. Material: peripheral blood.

In DNA, the CDR3 is TGTGCCTGGAGTCCTACGGCAGGGAGGGGTCAGCCCCAGCATTTT. It yields the protein CAWSPTAGRGQPQHF. This rearrangement joins TRBV30 to TRBJ1-5; D is perhaps TRBD1 (5 bases). V lost 2 bases, J lost 6 bases, and 17 bases lay in between. CDR3 length: 15 amino acids. CDR1 is GTSNPN, CDR2 SVGIG, per germline (reference sequence).